These 21 T cell receptor beta chains came from one sample sequenced in a study of blood T cell repertoires in COVID-19. The data were produced by immunoSEQ multiplex PCR, yet TCRdb's version contains in-frame clones alone and is incomplete. The data contain 75,000 to 90,000 clones, approximately 86% of them singletons. Input material: peripheral blood. All receptors come from a man aged 45-60 years with active or convalescent COVID-19.

The V and J genes are TRBV6-6 and TRBJ2-7; 11 nucleotides align to TRBD2. With 6 bases clipped from V and 0 bases from J, the junction kept 7 bases outside the gene matches. Germline CDR1 reads MNHNY; CDR2 reads SVGAGI (reference sequence). This CDR3 is 16 amino acids long. CDR3 amino acids: CASSSPTSGGSYEQYF. CDR3 DNA: TGTGCCAGCAGCTCCCCCACTAGCGGGGGCTCCTACGAGCAGTACTTC.

V usage is TRBV2 and J usage is TRBJ1-4; weak D call: TRBD1 (6 bases). The V end was cut by 6 bases, the J end by 5 bases, with 10 bases between. Germline lookup yields CDR1 SNHLY and CDR2 FYNNEI. This CDR3 contains 13 residues. The CDR3 bases are TGTGCCAGCAGGGGGACACCGAATGAAAAACTGTTTTTT. Protein: CASRGTPNEKLFF.

This clone has more than one count but fewer than ten. The rearrangement uses TRBV24-1 and TRBJ2-1; 8 bases are shared with TRBD1. Germline-derived CDR1 and CDR2 are KGHDR and SFDVKD. There are 17 residues in the CDR3. The ends lost 0 bases at V and 5 bases at J; junction bases unmatched: 8. The DNA for the CDR3 is TGTGCCACCAGTGATTTGCTCGGACAGGGTCTGGACAATGAGCAGTTCTTC. This encodes CATSDLLGQGLDNEQFF.

The V gene is TRBV18, the J gene TRBJ1-5; TRBD1 matches 7 bases. V lost 0 bases, J lost 7 bases, and 9 bases stayed unmatched. CDR3 length: 16 amino acids. CDR1 is KGHSH and CDR2 is LQKENI in the germline V gene. CDR3 coding DNA: TGTGCCAGCTCACCACCGGGACAGCGCTCGGGGCAGCCCCAGCATTTT. The encoded protein is CASSPPGQRSGQPQHF.

The J gene is TRBJ2-7, the V gene TRBV11-2; 10 positions agree with TRBD2. V gave up 2 bases and J gave up 2 bases; unmatched junction bases: 3. Germline V gene data show CDR1 as SGHAT and CDR2 as FQNNGV. The CDR3 is 15 amino acids. CDR3 sequence reads: CASSLSLAGTYEQYF. The CDR3 nucleotides are TGTGCCAGCAGCTTATCACTAGCGGGGACCTACGAGCAGTACTTC. The whole variable domain, remainder taken from reference TRBV11-2 and TRBJ2-7, is EAGVAQSPRYKIIEKRQSVAFWCNPISGHATLYWYQQILGQGPKLLIQFQNNGVVDDSQLPKDRFSAERLKGVDSTLKIQPAKLEDSAVYLCASSLSLAGTYEQYFGPGTRLTVT.

The chain recombines TRBV7-8 with TRBJ1-2; 9 positions agree with TRBD1. The germline gives CDR1 SGHVS, CDR2 FQNEAQ. CDR3 size: 13 residues. V lost 1 base to trimming and J lost 6 bases; unmatched junction nucleotides: 0. The CDR3 DNA is TGTGCCAGCAGCTTAGGGGACAGGGATGGCTACACCTTC. Amino acid sequence: CASSLGDRDGYTF.

This chain links TRBV19 with TRBJ1-1, with D uncertain. Between the trimmed V and J ends, which lost 5 bases and 2 bases, there was a span of 12 bases. Germline V gives CDR1 LNHDA, CDR2 SQIVND (reference sequence). The CDR3 runs 14 residues. This CDR3 is CASSPREINTEAFF. For the CDR3, the DNA is TGTGCCAGTAGTCCGAGAGAAATCAACACTGAAGCTTTCTTT. Filled out from reference TRBV19 and TRBJ1-1, the complete variable domain reads DGGITQSPKYLFRKEGQNVTLSCEQNLNHDAMYWYRQDPGQGLRLIYYSQIVNDFQKGDIAEGYSVSREKKESFPLTVTSAQKNPTAFYLCASSPREINTEAFFGQGTRLTVV.

V usage is TRBV9 and J usage is TRBJ2-5, with D possibly being TRBD1 (6 bases). The germline V gene encodes CDR1 SGDLS and CDR2 YYNGEE. Trimming took off 5 bases at V and 5 bases at J, with 16 bases between the two ends. This CDR3 is 14 amino acids long. The CDR3 loop is CASSLRQAGETQYF. The CDR3 DNA reads TGTGCCAGCAGTCTTCGACAGGCAGGGGAGACCCAGTACTTC. The full variable domain, completed using reference TRBV9 and TRBJ2-5, is DSGVTQTPKHLITATGQRVTLRCSPRSGDLSVYWYQQSLDQGLQFLIQYYNGEERAKGNILERFSAQQFPDLHSELNLSSLELGDSALYFCASSLRQAGETQYFGPGTRLLVL.

The CDR3 DNA reads as TGTGCCAGCAGCTCGTGGGGGGAGGGCGAGCAGTACTTC. It is translated as CASSSWGEGEQYF. V is TRBV7-2 and J is TRBJ2-7; 7 bases map to TRBD2. The CDR3 has 13 residues. In germline, CDR1 is SGHTA, CDR2 FQGNSA. V dropped 4 bases and J dropped 6; count of bases not matched to a gene: 6.

The chain couples TRBV19 to TRBJ2-3, with 9 nucleotides matching TRBD1. Germline V gene data show CDR1 as LNHDA and CDR2 as SQIVND (reference sequence). The CDR3 spans 14 residues. The V segment lost 6 bases and the J segment 4 bases; nucleotides outside the gene matches: 5. CDR3 sequence: CASRKQGASDTQYF. In nucleotides, the CDR3 is TGTGCCAGTAGGAAACAGGGGGCCTCAGATACGCAGTATTTT.

V is TRBV18 and J is TRBJ2-1, with D possibly being TRBD2 (7 bases). The germline V and J ends were trimmed by 0 bases and 2 bases, with 11 bases remaining between them. Germline values: CDR1 KGHSH, CDR2 LQKENI. The CDR3 has 16 residues. CDR3 sequence (DNA): TGTGCCAGCTCACCACCAGGGGGGGGGCCCTACAATGAGCAGTTCTTC. Translation: CASSPPGGGPYNEQFF.

The gene calls are TRBV29-1 and TRBJ1-1, with 7 bases identical to TRBD1. CDR3 size: 12 residues. V lost 7 bases to trimming and J lost 2 bases; unmatched junction nucleotides: 4. Germline CDR1 SQVTM, CDR2 ANQGSEA. DNA of the CDR3: TGCAGCGGGGGACAGACCAACACTGAAGCTTTCTTT. The encoded protein is CSGGQTNTEAFF.

V is TRBV7-9 and J is TRBJ2-4, with D possibly TRBD1 on 6 matching bases. Germline values: CDR1 SEHNR, CDR2 FQNEAQ (reference sequence). This CDR3 contains 13 residues. The V end was cut by 8 bases, the J end by 14 bases, with 22 bases between. CDR3 nucleotides: TGTGCCAGCCGCCCTATCGCAGGGGTTAGGGAGTACTTC. This gives the protein CASRPIAGVREYF.

V and J are TRBV6-1 and TRBJ1-5; D may be TRBD1 (6 bases). The V end was cut by 3 bases, the J end by 3 bases, with 15 bases between. This CDR3 contains 16 residues. Germline loops: CDR1 MNHNS, CDR2 SASEGT. The CDR3 DNA follows: TGTGCCAGCAGTGACCCCGACAGGCTCCCCAATCAGCCCCAGCATTTT. The encoded protein is CASSDPDRLPNQPQHF.

V is TRBV3-1 (or the pseudogene TRBV3-2) and J is TRBJ1-5, with D possibly being TRBD1 (6 bases). With 5 bases removed from V and 2 bases from J, the gap between germline ends came to 19 bases. The CDR3 is 17 residues long. Looked up from germline, CDR1 is LGHDT and CDR2 is YNNKEL (reference sequence). CDR3 DNA: TGTGCCAGCAGCTCCCGGTCGCAAAAGGGGGGCAATCAGCCCCAGCATTTT. Residues: CASSSRSQKGGNQPQHF.

The chain recombines TRBV12-3 or TRBV12-4 with TRBJ1-4; 7 bases fit TRBD1. This CDR3 has 13 amino acids. Trimming at V came to 6 bases and at J to 7 bases, leaving 5 bases not matched to a gene. The CDR3 DNA sequence: TGTGCCAGCAGACCGACAGGGAGTGAAAAACTGTTTTTT. Protein product: CASRPTGSEKLFF.

The chain is built from TRBV27 and TRBJ1-6; TRBD1 matches 7 bases. V lost 7 bases to trimming and J lost 7 bases; unmatched junction nucleotides: 13. Germline CDR1 and CDR2: MNHEY and SMNVEV (reference sequence). CDR3 length: 16 amino acids. This CDR3 reads CASTLSPGTENSPLHF. The CDR3 nucleotides read TGTGCCAGCACCCTATCACCTGGGACAGAAAATTCACCCCTCCACTTT.

The chain combines TRBV29-1 with TRBJ1-4; 10 bases agree with TRBD1. The CDR3 is made up of 13 amino acids. Germline CDR1 is SQVTM and CDR2 is ANQGSEA. V shed 6 bases and J 4 bases; nucleotides not matched to a gene: 2. The CDR3 region has the DNA TGCAGCGTCCGGACAGGGGGTAATGAAAAACTGTTTTTT. It specifies CSVRTGGNEKLFF.

Comment on this clone: At one of its ends the junction is not consistent with the germline gene, which may arise from a read error. The chain's CDR3 is CAGSPLHGETQYF. The CDR3 region has the DNA TGTGCCGGCTCACCACTCCACGGAGAGACCCAGTACTTC. The gene calls are TRBV18 and TRBJ2-5; the D is unclear. Germline lookup yields CDR1 KGHSH and CDR2 LQKENI. The CDR3 is 13 residues long.

The rearrangement uses TRBV19 and TRBJ1-6; 9 nucleotides line up with TRBD1. Trimming at V came to 2 bases and at J to 8 bases, leaving 7 bases not matched to a gene. This CDR3 has 16 residues. The germline gives CDR1 LNHDA, CDR2 SQIVND (reference sequence). CDR3 region: CASSIKDRGNDSPLHF. CDR3 coding DNA: TGTGCCAGTAGTATAAAAGACAGGGGGAATGATTCACCCCTCCACTTT.

J is TRBJ1-3 and V is TRBV7-9, with D uncertain. The V and J ends lost 5 bases and 1 base respectively, with 6 bases between them. Germline V gene data show CDR1 as SEHNR and CDR2 as FQNEAQ (reference sequence). CDR3 length: 13 amino acids. The CDR3 nucleotides read TGTGCCAGCAGCCACAGTTCTGGAAACACCATATATTTT. This encodes CASSHSSGNTIYF.